This TCR beta chain is from a study of T cells in Graves' hyperthyroidism and ophthalmopathy. From RNA transcripts, TCR beta CDR3 regions were amplified. TCR CDR3 underwent first-round RT-PCR with the HTBI primer set. TCRdb independently ran MiXCR on the multiplex PCR reads; one entry per CDR3 protein. The sample consists of fewer than 900,000 distinct CDR3 sequences, approximately 16% of them appearing once. Specimen: blood. The clonotype comes from a man between 18 and 29 years old with Graves' hyperthyroidism.

The CDR3 nucleotides read TGTGCCAGCAGTTACACATCTTCTGGGTTGGCTTTCTTT. It translates to CASSYTSSGLAFF. V usage is TRBV6-6 and J usage is TRBJ1-1; D unresolved. The germline V and J ends were trimmed by 2 bases and 11 bases, with 15 bases remaining between them. CDR1 and CDR2 (germline): MNHNY, SVGAGI (reference sequence). The CDR3 loop spans 13 amino acids.